Shown below are 14 T cell receptor beta chains from a single sample sequenced in a study of T cell repertoires in cytomegalovirus infection. TCRdb redid the calling of the reads with MiXCR, one entry per CDR3 protein. The sample includes a few hundred thousand distinct CDR3 sequences, roughly 15% of them seen just once. What was sequenced was PBMCs. Every receptor here comes from a human donor in good health (CMV status not recorded). Some clones in this sample may be carry-over from other donors' samples.

This clonotype appeared many times. The chain couples TRBV7-2 to TRBJ1-2; unclear D gene. The CDR3 has 13 residues. Germline values: CDR1 SGHTA, CDR2 FQGNSA. Trimming pared 2 bases from V and 0 bases from J, leaving 4 bases between. CDR3 DNA: TGTGCCAGCAGCTTAAGGGCTAACTATGGCTACACCTTC. This translates into CASSLRANYGYTF.

The chain has TRBV20-1 and TRBJ2-5; D is unresolved. Germline CDR1 reads DFQATT; CDR2 reads SNEGSKA (reference sequence). The CDR3 spans 15 residues. Trimming took off 2 bases at V and 0 bases at J, with 13 bases between the two ends. The CDR3 bases are TGCAGTGCTAGACCGCCCCGCGGAAACCAAGAGACCCAGTACTTC. Protein product: CSARPPRGNQETQYF.

This clonotype came up many times. The chain links TRBV6-1 to TRBJ1-1; possible D gene TRBD1, 5 bases. Germline CDR1 MNHNS, CDR2 SASEGT. V was cut by 6 bases and J by 6 bases, with 11 bases left in between. The CDR3 sequence is 12 residues long. This CDR3 reads CASRQGYSEAFF. CDR3 sequence (DNA): TGTGCCAGCAGGCAGGGCTATTCTGAAGCTTTCTTT.

This clonotype appeared many times. As DNA, the CDR3 is TGTGCCATCAGTGAGTCCGGGGGACTGGTCGGCACTGAAGCTTTCTTT. Translation gives CAISESGGLVGTEAFF. The rearrangement links TRBV10-3 to TRBJ1-1, with D possibly TRBD1 on 5 matching bases. CDR1 is ENHRY, CDR2 SYGVKD, per germline. The CDR3 covers 16 residues. The V end was cut by 0 bases, the J end by 4 bases, with 15 bases between.

This clonotype was counted ten times or more. The chain couples TRBV19 to TRBJ1-2; D not certain. CDR1 is LNHDA and CDR2 is SQIVND in the germline V gene (reference sequence). The CDR3 consists of 13 residues. V lost 6 bases, J lost 2 bases, and 10 bases lay in between. The CDR3 is CASRSGVNYGYTF. The CDR3 coding sequence is TGTGCCAGTAGATCGGGAGTAAACTATGGCTACACCTTC.

This clonotype was observed a handful of times. CDR3 sequence (DNA): TGCAGCGTTATACCGGGACAGGGGTCCTACGAGCAGTACTTC. Translation: CSVIPGQGSYEQYF. The V call is TRBV29-1, the J call TRBJ2-7; 10 bases fit TRBD1. Germline lookup yields CDR1 SQVTM and CDR2 ANQGSEA. CDR3 length: 14 residues. V shed 5 bases and J 1 base; nucleotides not matched to a gene: 5.

The table lists this clonotype with a few counts. The V call is TRBV7-9, the J call TRBJ2-5; 10 nucleotides agree with TRBD2. After removal of 4 bases from V and 4 bases from J, the junction contained 0 bases not matched to a gene. This CDR3 has 13 amino acids. The germline V gene encodes CDR1 SEHNR and CDR2 FQNEAQ (reference sequence). The CDR3 DNA follows: TGTGCCAGCAGCTGGACTAGCGGAGAGACCCAGTACTTC. Amino acids: CASSWTSGETQYF.

This clonotype was detected ten times or more. The chain links TRBV6-5 to TRBJ1-4; no definite D call. Trimming removed 0 bases at V and 7 bases at J, with 12 bases between. This CDR3 has 15 amino acids. The V gene's germline CDR1 is MNHEY and CDR2 SVGAGI. In nucleotides, the CDR3 is TGTGCCAGCAGTTACTCAGGTGGAGAGCCTGAAAAACTGTTTTTT. It specifies CASSYSGGEPEKLFF.

Concerning this clonotype: It may be a read error: a sequence one base away is much more abundant. This chain connects TRBV4-1 to TRBJ2-2; TRBD1 might be the D (6 bases). Per germline, CDR1 MGHRA and CDR2 YSYEKL. The V and J ends lost 1 base and 10 bases respectively, with 16 bases between them. The CDR3 is 15 amino acids. CDR3 bases: TGCGCCAGCAGCCAAGTCGAGGGGGTCGGCGTGGAGCTGTTTTTT. It yields the protein CASSQVEGVGVELFF.

The J gene is TRBJ1-3, the V gene TRBV10-3; 8 bases map to TRBD1. This CDR3 has 15 amino acids. The germline gives CDR1 ENHRY, CDR2 SYGVKD. J was trimmed by 2 bases and V by 7 bases; bases with no gene match: 7. The CDR3 nucleotides read TGTGCCATCACCCCGACAGGGGATCCTGGAAACACCATATATTTT. Its translation: CAITPTGDPGNTIYF.

This clonotype came up a few times. CDR3 in amino acids: CASSLWGSEQPQHF. CDR3 sequence (DNA): TGTGCCAGCAGCTTATGGGGATCTGAACAGCCCCAGCATTTT. The chain combines TRBV7-6 with TRBJ1-5; no firm D call. This CDR3 comprises 14 residues. The ends were cut back, 2 bases at V and 7 bases at J, with 12 bases in the middle. Looked up from germline, CDR1 is SGHVS and CDR2 is FNYEAQ.

There are many counts of this clonotype. This chain links TRBV7-8 with TRBJ2-2; D call uncertain. Trimming left V 3 bases short and J 7 bases short, with 18 bases between. Germline CDR1 and CDR2: SGHVS and FQNEAQ. This CDR3 is built from 16 residues. The CDR3 loop is CASSFWTSAKGGELFF. The CDR3 nucleotides are TGTGCCAGCAGCTTCTGGACGTCCGCGAAAGGCGGGGAGCTGTTTTTT.

J is TRBJ2-4 and V is TRBV19; TRBD1 aligns across 9 bases. V lost 6 bases to trimming and J lost 0 bases; unmatched junction nucleotides: 0. The germline V gene encodes CDR1 LNHDA and CDR2 SQIVND (reference sequence). The CDR3 has 14 residues. This CDR3 reads CASRDRGAKNIQYF. Here the CDR3 DNA reads TGTGCCAGTAGGGACAGGGGAGCCAAAAACATTCAGTACTTC.

There are a few counts of this clonotype. The chain uses TRBV29-1 and TRBJ2-1; 7 bases map to TRBD2. The CDR3 is 14 amino acids. Germline CDR1 SQVTM, CDR2 ANQGSEA. The V segment lost 7 bases and the J segment 4 bases; nucleotides outside the gene matches: 10. This CDR3 is CSARREQWYNEQFF. The DNA of the CDR3 is TGCAGCGCTCGGCGGGAGCAGTGGTACAATGAGCAGTTCTTC.